This TCR beta chain was profiled in a study of T cells in Graves' hyperthyroidism and ophthalmopathy. Regions amplified from RNA transcripts were the TCR beta CDR3 regions. RT-PCR in the first round (using the HTBI primer set) targeted the TCR CDR3. One entry per CDR3 protein, called by TCRdb with MiXCR from the multiplex PCR reads. Of about 400,000 distinct CDR3 sequences listed, roughly 13% are singletons. This clonotype occurred many times. After removal of 6 bases from V and 8 bases from J, the junction contained 5 bases not matched to a gene. This CDR3 is 12 amino acids long. Germline lookup yields CDR1 DFQATT and CDR2 SNEGSKA (reference sequence).

This TCR was sampled from a man in his fifties or sixties with Graves' ophthalmopathy. Material for sequencing was blood. This rearrangement joins TRBV20-1 to TRBJ2-3; 10 bases agree with TRBD2. Here the CDR3 reads CSAGLAAGTQYF. The DNA of the CDR3 is TGCAGTGCAGGACTAGCGGCCGGTACGCAGTATTTT.